This T cell receptor (beta chain) was found in a study of identical twins. Template switching, a step in the protocol, added a universal primer site, and cDNA carried unique molecular identifiers. TCRdb recomputed calls from the 5' RACE reads with MiXCR, one row per CDR3 protein. The sample carries a few hundred thousand distinct CDR3 sequences, 10% to 15% recorded once. About this clonotype itself: Its antigen remains unknown.

V was clipped by 5 bases and J by 6 bases; unmatched bases: 13. The CDR3 runs to 17 residues. The germline CDR1 and CDR2 sequences are SGHTA and FQGTGA. Study-level results: Researchers reported excess low generation probability among twin-shared out-of-frame alpha sequences.

The same sample was also studied in work on yellow fever vaccine responses in identical twins.

The material sequenced was CD8+ T cells sorted from blood. This sequence was found in a woman aged 18-29 years in good health. The rearrangement links TRBV7-3 to TRBJ2-3, with TRBD2 matching over 11 bases. CDR3 protein: CASSPSSASGRNDTQYF. The CDR3 nucleotides read TGTGCCAGCAGCCCCAGTTCGGCTAGCGGGAGGAACGATACGCAGTATTTT. Full variable domain (remainder filled in from reference TRBV7-3 and TRBJ2-3): GAGVSQTPSNKVTEKGKYVELRCDPISGHTALYWYRQSLGQGPEFLIYFQGTGAADDSGLPNDRFFAVRPEGSVSTLKIQRTERGDSAVYLCASSPSSASGRNDTQYFGPGTRLTVL.